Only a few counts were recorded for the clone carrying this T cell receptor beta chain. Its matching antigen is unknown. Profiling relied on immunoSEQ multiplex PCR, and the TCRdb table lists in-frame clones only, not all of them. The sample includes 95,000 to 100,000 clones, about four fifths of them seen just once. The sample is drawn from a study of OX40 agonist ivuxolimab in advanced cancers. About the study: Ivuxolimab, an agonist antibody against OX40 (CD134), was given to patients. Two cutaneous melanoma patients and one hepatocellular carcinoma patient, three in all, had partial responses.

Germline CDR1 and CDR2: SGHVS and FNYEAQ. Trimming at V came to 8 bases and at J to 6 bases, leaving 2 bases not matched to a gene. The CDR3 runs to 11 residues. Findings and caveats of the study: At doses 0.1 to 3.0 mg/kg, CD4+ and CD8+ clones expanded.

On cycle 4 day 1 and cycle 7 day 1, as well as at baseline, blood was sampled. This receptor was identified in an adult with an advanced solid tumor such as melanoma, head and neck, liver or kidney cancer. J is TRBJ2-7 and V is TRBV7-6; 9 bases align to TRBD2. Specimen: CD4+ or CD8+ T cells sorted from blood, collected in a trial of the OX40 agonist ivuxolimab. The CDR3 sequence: CASASGIEQYF. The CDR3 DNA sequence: TGTGCCAGCGCTAGCGGGATCGAGCAGTACTTC.